The 9 T cell receptor beta chains presented below share a single source sample, sequenced in a study of T-cell reconstitution after alpha-beta-depleted transplantation in children. A TCRbeta library incorporating unique molecular identifiers was prepared. Using its own MiXCR run on the PCR reads, TCRdb lists one record per CDR3 protein. The data show fewer than 350,000 distinct CDR3 sequences, with roughly 7.8% seen just once and approximately 9.1% held by the top ten. No antigen is known for these receptors. Overall study findings and caveats: T-cell counts and diversity were attributed mostly to newly produced T cells one year after transplant.

This specimen was peripheral blood, taken 360 days after TCRalphabeta/CD19-depleted stem cell transplant. These receptors came from a female patient between 2 and 15 years old who had a stem cell transplant for Fanconi anemia, so the T cells may come from the graft donor.

CDR3 nucleotides: TGTGCCAGCAGCTTTTGGGGGGCTACGGATGAAGCTTTCTTT. Translated, it gives CASSFWGATDEAFF. The V and J genes are TRBV7-2 and TRBJ1-1, with D perhaps TRBD1 (6 bases). The length of the CDR3 is 14 residues. The V end lost 3 bases, the J end lost 7 bases, and 15 bases lay between the germline ends. The germline gives CDR1 SGHTA, CDR2 FQGNSA.

Many counts were recorded for this clonotype. The chain combines TRBV12-3 or TRBV12-4 with TRBJ2-7; 7 nucleotides align to TRBD2. This CDR3 has 12 amino acids. Germline trimming cut 5 bases from V and 3 bases from J; bases unmatched to any gene: 1. For the CDR3, the DNA is TGTGCCAGCAGTCGGACTAGCTACGAGCAGTACTTC. Its protein is CASSRTSYEQYF.

This clonotype was counted a few times. V and J are TRBV20-1 and TRBJ2-7; D may be TRBD1 (6 bases). Germline V gives CDR1 DFQATT, CDR2 SNEGSKA (reference sequence). With 0 bases removed from V and 2 bases from J, the gap between germline ends came to 8 bases. The CDR3 has 13 amino acids. The CDR3 spells CSAREDRPYEQYF. CDR3 DNA sequence: TGCAGTGCTAGAGAGGACAGACCCTACGAGCAGTACTTC.

V gene TRBV5-1 combines with J gene TRBJ2-3; a possible D gene is TRBD1 (6 bases). Germline loops: CDR1 SGHRS, CDR2 YFSETQ. The CDR3 sequence is 16 residues long. Trimming left V 0 bases short and J 2 bases short, with 13 bases between. CDR3 amino acids: CASSLAGRGYTDTQYF. In nucleotides, the CDR3 is TGCGCCAGCAGCTTGGCCGGCAGGGGATACACAGATACGCAGTATTTT.

The chain joins TRBV5-6 to TRBJ1-1, with no clear D. The CDR3 runs to 18 residues. Germline V gene lookup returns CDR1 SGHDT and CDR2 YYEEEE. The V and J ends lost 1 base and 0 bases respectively, with 19 bases between them. The CDR3 coding sequence is TGTGCCAGCAGCTTGTTACAGACTTTGGTGGGTATGAACACTGAAGCTTTCTTT. Translation: CASSLLQTLVGMNTEAFF.

This clonotype has ten or more counts. The rearrangement uses TRBV7-9 and TRBJ2-5, with D unclear. Between the trimmed V and J ends, which lost 3 bases and 1 base, there was a span of 9 bases. This CDR3 spans 14 amino acids. Germline V gene lookup returns CDR1 SEHNR and CDR2 FQNEAQ (reference sequence). CDR3: CASSFGQTQETQYF. CDR3 coding DNA: TGTGCCAGCAGCTTTGGGCAGACCCAAGAGACCCAGTACTTC. Supplemented by reference TRBV7-9 and TRBJ2-5, the full variable domain reads DTGVSQNPRHKITKRGQNVTFRCDPISEHNRLYWYRQTLGQGPEFLTYFQNEAQLEKSRLLSDRFSAERPKGSFSTLEIQRTEQGDSAMYLCASSFGQTQETQYFGPGTRLLVL.

Only a few counts were recorded for this clonotype. This chain's CDR3 is CASSQVAGARGNEQFF. Written as DNA, the CDR3 is TGCGCCAGCAGCCAAGTTGCGGGGGCCAGGGGCAATGAGCAGTTCTTC. The chain employs TRBV4-1 and TRBJ2-1; D possibly corresponds to TRBD2 (7 bases). The CDR3 consists of 16 residues. V shed 1 base and J shed 6 bases, with 16 bases lying between them. Germline V CDR1 and CDR2: MGHRA, YSYEKL.

This clonotype was counted a few times. The chain uses TRBV6-1 and TRBJ2-3; D ambiguous. This CDR3 is built from 15 residues. Germline-derived CDR1 and CDR2 are MNHNS and SASEGT. Trimming pared 4 bases from V and 3 bases from J, leaving 14 bases between. DNA of the CDR3: TGTGCCAGCAGTGGACATATCGGGCTTACAGATACGCAGTATTTT. It yields the protein CASSGHIGLTDTQYF.

This clonotype was counted at least ten times. The chain couples TRBV5-1 to TRBJ2-6, with unresolved D. The germline V gene has CDR1 SGHRS and CDR2 YFSETQ. This CDR3 region has 13 residues. V lost 5 bases to trimming and J lost 1 base, with 4 bases between them. The CDR3 loop is CASRKSGANVLTF. The CDR3 nucleotides are TGCGCCAGCAGGAAATCTGGGGCCAACGTCCTGACTTTC.